This is a list of T cell receptor beta chains from one sample in a study of T cells in Graves' hyperthyroidism and ophthalmopathy. TCRdb re-analysed the multiplex PCR reads in MiXCR, keeping a single row per CDR3 protein. The data hold hundreds of thousands of distinct CDR3 sequences, with 16% observed a single time. The sequenced sample consisted of blood. The source of these receptors is a woman between 18 and 29 years old with Graves' hyperthyroidism. Both conserved end residues are part of each CDR3. D genes are given only for firm matches. Some rows mark clone size as missing; the rest say once, few, many or name a class of expanded clone.

15 | TRBD1 | TRBJ2-3 | TRBV6-1 | few | CASSRDRGRTDTQYF | TGTGCCAGCAGCAGGGACAGGGGAAGGACAGATACGCAGTATTTT
15 | . | TRBJ2-1 | TRBV24-1 | . | CATSDLGAFDNEQFF | TGTGCCACCAGTGATTTGGGGGCGTTTGACAATGAGCAGTTCTTC
14 | . | TRBJ2-7 | TRBV7-9 | . | CASSLEYREHEQYF | TGTGCCAGCAGCCTTGAATACAGGGAACACGAGCAGTACTTC
19 | TRBD2 | TRBJ2-7 | TRBV4-1 | . | CASSQNHSPGLAVFYEQYF | TGCGCCAGCAGCCAAAATCATTCCCCGGGACTAGCGGTGTTCTACGAGCAGTACTTC
17 | . | TRBJ2-3 | TRBV10-3 | few | CAISESLGGEGPDTQYF | TGTGCCATCAGTGAGTCTCTTGGGGGAGAGGGGCCAGATACGCAGTATTTT
16 | TRBD2 | TRBJ2-3 | TRBV3-1 | many | CASSQDASGGTDTQYF | TGTGCCAGCAGCCAAGATGCTAGCGGGGGTACAGATACGCAGTATTTT
13 | TRBD1 | TRBJ2-1 | TRBV12-3/TRBV12-4 | . | CASQGAGYNEQFF | TGTGCCAGCCAGGGGGCCGGCTACAATGAGCAGTTCTTC
11 | . | TRBJ2-2 | TRBV29-1 | many | CSVGGGGELFF | TGCAGCGTTGGCGGAGGCGGGGAGCTGTTTTTT
14 | . | TRBJ2-7 | TRBV5-4 | . | CASSLGYRSYEQYF | TGTGCCAGCAGCTTGGGTTACAGGAGCTACGAGCAGTACTTC
14 | . | TRBJ2-5 | TRBV3-1 | many | CASSLGPDEETQYF | TGTGCCAGCAGCCTGGGGCCGGATGAAGAGACCCAGTACTTC
15 | TRBD1 | TRBJ2-7 | TRBV6-5 | . | CASSYPNRGYYEQYF | TGTGCCAGCAGTTACCCAAACAGGGGCTACTACGAGCAGTACTTC
16 | . | TRBJ2-3 | TRBV9 | few | CASSVAWKGGTDTQYF | TGTGCCAGCAGCGTAGCTTGGAAGGGCGGCACAGATACGCAGTATTTT
13 | . | TRBJ2-7 | TRBV11-2 | many | CASSFWASYEQYF | TGTGCCAGCAGCTTTTGGGCCTCCTACGAGCAGTACTTC
13 | . | TRBJ1-2 | TRBV7-9 | once | CASSPSQSYGYTF | TGTGCCAGCAGCCCGTCTCAGAGTTATGGCTACACCTTC
17 | TRBD1 | TRBJ2-1 | TRBV5-1 | many | CASSSSGQGSSYNEQFF | TGCGCCAGCAGCTCCTCGGGACAGGGGAGCTCCTACAATGAGCAGTTCTTC
15 | . | TRBJ2-3 | TRBV10-3 | . | CAIKSSGVDTDTQYF | TGTGCCATCAAAAGCTCAGGTGTAGACACAGATACGCAGTATTTT
15 | TRBD1 | TRBJ2-7 | TRBV7-9 | many | CASSDLSQGAYEQYF | TGTGCCAGCAGCGATCTCTCACAGGGGGCCTACGAGCAGTACTTC
16 | TRBD2 | TRBJ2-2 | TRBV24-1 | . | CATSDILAGGTGELFF | TGTGCCACCAGTGACATACTAGCGGGAGGTACCGGGGAGCTGTTTTTT
12 | . | TRBJ1-3 | TRBV6-1 | few | CASRGAGNTIYF | TGTGCCAGCAGGGGGGCTGGAAACACCATATATTTT
14 | . | TRBJ2-7 | TRBV6-1 | many | CASSEAGNSYEQYF | TGTGCCAGCAGTGAAGCCGGCAATTCCTACGAGCAGTACTTC
14 | TRBD1 | TRBJ1-1 | TRBV7-3 | few | CASSQTGIGTEAFF | TGTGCCAGCAGCCAGACAGGGATCGGCACTGAAGCTTTCTTT
12 | . | TRBJ1-5 | TRBV12-3/TRBV12-4 | . | CASSSGVGPQHF | TGTGCCAGCAGTTCCGGGGTAGGGCCCCAGCATTTT
14 | . | TRBJ1-4 | TRBV11-2 | . | CASSPDSVNEKLFF | TGTGCCAGCAGCCCGGACAGTGTCAATGAAAAACTGTTTTTT
14 | TRBD1 | TRBJ1-4 | TRBV27 | few | CASSYGTGGEKLFF | TGTGCCAGCAGTTACGGGACAGGGGGCGAAAAACTGTTTTTT
14 | TRBD2 | TRBJ2-1 | TRBV7-2 | many | CASSFKRGGNEQFF | TGTGCCAGCAGCTTCAAGCGCGGGGGCAATGAGCAGTTCTTC